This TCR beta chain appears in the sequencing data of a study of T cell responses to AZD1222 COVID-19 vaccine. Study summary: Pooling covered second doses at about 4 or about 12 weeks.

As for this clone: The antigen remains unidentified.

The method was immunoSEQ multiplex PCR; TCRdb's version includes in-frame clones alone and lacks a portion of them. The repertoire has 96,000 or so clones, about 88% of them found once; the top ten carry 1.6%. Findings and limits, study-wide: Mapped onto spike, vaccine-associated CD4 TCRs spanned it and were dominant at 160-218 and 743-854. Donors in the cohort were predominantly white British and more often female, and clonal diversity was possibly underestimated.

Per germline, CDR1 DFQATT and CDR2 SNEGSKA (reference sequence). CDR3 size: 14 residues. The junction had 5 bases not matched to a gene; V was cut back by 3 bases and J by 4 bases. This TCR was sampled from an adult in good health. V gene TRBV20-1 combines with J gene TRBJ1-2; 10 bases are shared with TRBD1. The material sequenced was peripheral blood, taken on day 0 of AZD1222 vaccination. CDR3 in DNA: TGCAGTGCTAGTGACCGGGACAGGGGCTATGGCTACACCTTC. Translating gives CSASDRDRGYGYTF.